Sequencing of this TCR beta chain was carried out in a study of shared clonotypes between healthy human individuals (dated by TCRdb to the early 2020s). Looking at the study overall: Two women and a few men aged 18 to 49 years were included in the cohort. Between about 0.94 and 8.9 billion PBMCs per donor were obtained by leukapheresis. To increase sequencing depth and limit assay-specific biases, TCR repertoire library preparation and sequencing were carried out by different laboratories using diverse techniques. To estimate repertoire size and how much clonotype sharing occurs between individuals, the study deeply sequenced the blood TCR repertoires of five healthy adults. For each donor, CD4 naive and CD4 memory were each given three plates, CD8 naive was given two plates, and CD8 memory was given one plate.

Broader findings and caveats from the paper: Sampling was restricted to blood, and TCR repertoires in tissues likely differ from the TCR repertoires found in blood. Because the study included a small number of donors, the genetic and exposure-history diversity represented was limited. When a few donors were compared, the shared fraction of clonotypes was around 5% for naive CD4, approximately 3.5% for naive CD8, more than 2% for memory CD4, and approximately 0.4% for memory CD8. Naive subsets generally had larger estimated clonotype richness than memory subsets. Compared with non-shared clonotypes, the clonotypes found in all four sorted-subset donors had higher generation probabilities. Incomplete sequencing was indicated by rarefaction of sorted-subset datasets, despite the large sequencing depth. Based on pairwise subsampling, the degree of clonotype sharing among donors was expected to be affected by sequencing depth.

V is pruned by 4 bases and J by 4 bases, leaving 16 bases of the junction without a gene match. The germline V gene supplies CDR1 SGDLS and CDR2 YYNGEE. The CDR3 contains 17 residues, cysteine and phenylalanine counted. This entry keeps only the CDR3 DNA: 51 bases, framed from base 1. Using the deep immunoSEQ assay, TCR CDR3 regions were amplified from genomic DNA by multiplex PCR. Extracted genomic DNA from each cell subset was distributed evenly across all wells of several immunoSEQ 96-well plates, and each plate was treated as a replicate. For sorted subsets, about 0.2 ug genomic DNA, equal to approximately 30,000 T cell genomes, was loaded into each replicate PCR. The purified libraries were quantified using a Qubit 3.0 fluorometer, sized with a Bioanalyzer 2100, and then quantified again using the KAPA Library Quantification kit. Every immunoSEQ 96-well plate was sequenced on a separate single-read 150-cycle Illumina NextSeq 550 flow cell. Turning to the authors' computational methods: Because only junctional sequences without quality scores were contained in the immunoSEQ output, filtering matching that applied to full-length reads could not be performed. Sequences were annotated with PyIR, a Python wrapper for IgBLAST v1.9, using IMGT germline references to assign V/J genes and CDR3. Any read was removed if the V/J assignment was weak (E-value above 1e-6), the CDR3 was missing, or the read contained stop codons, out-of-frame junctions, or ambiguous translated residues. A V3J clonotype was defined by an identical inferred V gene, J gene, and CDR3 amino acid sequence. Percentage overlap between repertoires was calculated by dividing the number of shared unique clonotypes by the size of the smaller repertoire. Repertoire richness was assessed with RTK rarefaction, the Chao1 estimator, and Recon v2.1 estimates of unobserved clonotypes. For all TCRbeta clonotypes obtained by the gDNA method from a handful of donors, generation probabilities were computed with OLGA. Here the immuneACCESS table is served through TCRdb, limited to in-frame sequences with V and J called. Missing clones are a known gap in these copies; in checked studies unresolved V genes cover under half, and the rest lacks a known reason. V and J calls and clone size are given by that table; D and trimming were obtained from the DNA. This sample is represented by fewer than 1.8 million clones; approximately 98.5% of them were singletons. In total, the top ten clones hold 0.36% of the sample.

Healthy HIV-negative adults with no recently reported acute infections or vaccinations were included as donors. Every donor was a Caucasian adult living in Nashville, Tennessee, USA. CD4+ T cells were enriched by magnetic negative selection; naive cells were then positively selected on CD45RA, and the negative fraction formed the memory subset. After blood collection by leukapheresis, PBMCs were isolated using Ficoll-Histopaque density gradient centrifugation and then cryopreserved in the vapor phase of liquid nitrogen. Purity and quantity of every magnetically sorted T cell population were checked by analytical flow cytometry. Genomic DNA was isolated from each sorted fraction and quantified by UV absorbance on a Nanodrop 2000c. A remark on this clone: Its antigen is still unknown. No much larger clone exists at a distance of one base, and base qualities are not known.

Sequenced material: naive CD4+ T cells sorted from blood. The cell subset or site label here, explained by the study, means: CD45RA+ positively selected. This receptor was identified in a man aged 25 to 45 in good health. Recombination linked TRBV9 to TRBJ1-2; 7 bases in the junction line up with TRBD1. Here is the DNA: TGTGCCAGCAGCACAGGGGAGGCCTTTCCCCTAAGCTATGGCTACACCTTC. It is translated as CASSTGEAFPLSYGYTF.